This TCR beta chain was recorded in a study of T cell responses to AZD1222 COVID-19 vaccine. Details on this clone: The antigen remains unidentified.

Findings and caveats of the study: Most donors were white British, females outnumbered males, and clonal diversity was possibly underestimated.

Clones were read by immunoSEQ multiplex PCR, and TCRdb kept only the in-frame ones, dropping some. The sample records roughly 130,000 clones, approximately 86% being singletons. CDR3 length: 13 residues. V lost 0 bases, J lost 5 bases, and 7 bases lay in between. The germline V gene encodes CDR1 MRHNA and CDR2 SNTAGT. V is TRBV6-4 and J is TRBJ1-1; D uncertain. The material was peripheral blood, obtained on day 0 of AZD1222 vaccination. This receptor was obtained from an adult in good health. The CDR3 region is CASSDSLGTEAFF. Written as DNA, the CDR3 is TGTGCCAGCAGTGACTCGCTGGGGACTGAAGCTTTCTTT.